This TCR beta chain is from a study of T-cell memory formation after mild COVID-19. TCRdb re-analysed the 5' RACE reads in MiXCR, keeping a single row per CDR3 protein. The repertoire has fewer than 90,000 distinct CDR3 sequences, more than 11% of them found once; the top ten carry around 29%. The germline CDR1 and CDR2 sequences are SGHRS and YFSETQ. The CDR3 loop spans 16 amino acids. V shed 4 bases and J 3 bases; nucleotides not matched to a gene: 7. This clonotype has more than one count but fewer than ten. Sequences were obtained from PBMCs or a T cell subset sorted from them (not recorded which). The chain joins TRBV5-1 to TRBJ2-1, with TRBD2 matching over 10 bases. The source of this sequence is an adult woman who had mild COVID-19 (a few samples of this study predate the infection). Cell type and time point are not known. CDR3 nucleotides: TGCGCCAGCAGCGGCTCCCTAGCGGGGGTCTACAATGAGCAGTTCTTC. The encoded protein is CASSGSLAGVYNEQFF.